This T cell receptor beta chain is drawn from a study of radiation and T cells in renal cell carcinoma. General study points: In blood, top tumor clones expanded by 2 weeks, shrinking by 4.

The CDR3 has 18 amino acids. V lost 4 bases, J lost 4 bases, and 15 bases stayed unmatched. Looked up from germline, CDR1 is SGDLS and CDR2 is YYNGEE. On this clone itself: Its antigen is still unknown.

The table came from immunoSEQ multiplex PCR; TCRdb's copy has only in-frame clones and leaves some out. The sample lists over 85,000 clones, around four fifths seen once, with around 9.4% in the top ten. Documented time point: blood 4 weeks post-SBRT, at nephrectomy. Treatment described: 15 Gy SBRT to primary tumor, nephrectomy 4 weeks later. Nephrectomy followed 15 Gy stereotactic body radiation by 4 weeks. Blood was sampled at baseline, 2 weeks and 4 weeks after SBRT. The patient's renal cell carcinoma had clear cell pathology. Sequenced here: blood, sampled from a patient whose treatment included radiotherapy and nephrectomy. The TCR comes from a man between 45 and 60 years old with renal cell carcinoma. The V gene is TRBV9, the J gene TRBJ2-2; 8 bases fit TRBD1. The CDR3 region has the DNA TGTGCCAGCAGCCCTCACCCCCGAGACAGGGGTCCCACCGGGGAGCTGTTTTTT. Protein: CASSPHPRDRGPTGELFF.